These 32 T cell receptor beta chains came from one sample sequenced in a study of blood T cells in healthy people across ages. A second PCR of 7 to 11 cycles used a sample-barcoded 5' primer and a J-beta primer mix. Each CDR3 protein is one row after TCRdb ran MiXCR on the 5' RACE reads. The top ten clones hold 6.5% to 8.5% of a sample with around 1.7 million distinct CDR3 sequences, roughly 27% of them seen once. The specimen was blood. The origin of the receptors is a woman between 25 and 40 years old in good health.

This clonotype came up a few times. The rearrangement joins TRBV24-1 to TRBJ2-7; 7 nucleotides line up with TRBD1. Germline V gives CDR1 KGHDR, CDR2 SFDVKD. V shed 3 bases, J shed 2 bases, and the junction held 6 bases outside the gene matches. This CDR3 comprises 15 residues. The CDR3 protein is CATSDPQGDAYEQYF. In nucleotides, the CDR3 is TGTGCCACCAGTGATCCCCAGGGGGATGCCTACGAGCAGTACTTC.

This clonotype was detected a few times. This rearrangement joins TRBV2 to TRBJ1-5; no firm D call. Per the germline V gene, CDR1 is SNHLY and CDR2 is FYNNEI. CDR3 length: 14 residues. V dropped 2 bases and J dropped 6 bases, with 11 bases sitting between them. The CDR3 DNA reads as TGTGCCAGCAGTGAAATAGGTATGGGTCAGCCCCAGCATTTT. Translation gives CASSEIGMGQPQHF.

This clonotype has a count of ten or more. The chain combines TRBV29-1 with TRBJ2-5; 9 nucleotides match TRBD1. J gave up 6 bases and V 7 bases, and 12 bases lay outside the gene matches. The length of the CDR3 is 14 residues. Germline V CDR1 and CDR2: SQVTM, ANQGSEA. The CDR3 loop reads CSARTGEGAKTQYF. For the CDR3, the DNA is TGCAGCGCACGGACAGGGGAGGGGGCCAAGACCCAGTACTTC.

This clonotype was recorded a few times. The chain employs TRBV28 and TRBJ1-2; 10 nucleotides match TRBD1. With V trimmed by 4 bases and J by 7 bases, 6 bases remained unmatched. This CDR3 is 14 amino acids long. From germline, CDR1 is MDHEN and CDR2 SYDVKM. This CDR3 is CASSSGTGASGYTF. The CDR3 coding sequence is TGTGCCAGCAGTTCCGGGACAGGGGCGAGTGGCTACACCTTC.

The chain couples TRBV6-6 to TRBJ1-1; D call uncertain. Trimming left V 5 bases short and J 1 base short, with 17 bases between. This CDR3 region has 16 residues. Germline CDR1 is MNHNY and CDR2 is SVGAGI (reference sequence). The DNA for the CDR3 is TGTGCCAGCAGTCCCACCGGCTGGCAGCCGAACACTGAAGCTTTCTTT. Translated: CASSPTGWQPNTEAFF.

The rearrangement joins TRBV3-1 to TRBJ1-1; 8 bases are shared with TRBD1. Germline V gene data show CDR1 as LGHDT and CDR2 as YNNKEL (reference sequence). The CDR3 runs 12 residues. V shed 4 bases and J 11 bases; nucleotides not matched to a gene: 6. CDR3 sequence reads: CASSREGQAAFF. The DNA for the CDR3 is TGTGCCAGCAGCCGTGAGGGACAGGCGGCTTTCTTT.

This clonotype has just a few counts. The V call is TRBV4-1, the J call TRBJ2-1; 12 bases map to TRBD1. There are 17 residues in the CDR3. V shed 0 bases, J shed 8 bases, and the junction held 8 bases outside the gene matches. Germline V CDR1 and CDR2: MGHRA, YSYEKL. CDR3 amino acids: CASSQDNSGTGGDEQFF. The CDR3 nucleotides are TGCGCCAGCAGCCAAGATAATTCGGGGACAGGGGGCGATGAGCAGTTCTTC.

This clonotype was seen just once. Possible read error: a much larger clone is one base away. This chain uses TRBV24-1 with TRBJ1-2; D not resolved. The CDR3 spans 14 residues. The germline V gene encodes CDR1 KGHDR and CDR2 SFDVKD. The ends were cut back, 7 bases at V and 2 bases at J, with 13 bases in the middle. CDR3 in DNA: TGTGCCACCAGGGAAAACGACAAGAACTATGGCTACACCTTC. It is translated as CATRENDKNYGYTF.

The gene calls are TRBV7-2 and TRBJ2-5; a possible D gene is TRBD1 (5 bases). V was clipped by 6 bases and J by 5 bases, with 19 bases between them. The CDR3 is 15 residues long. Germline CDR1 is SGHTA and CDR2 is FQGNSA. This CDR3 is CASSSISLGRETQYF. For the CDR3, the DNA is TGTGCCAGCAGTTCCATAAGTTTGGGGCGGGAGACCCAGTACTTC.

This chain joins TRBV6-5 and TRBJ1-2; TRBD1 is a possible D gene (6 bases). The length of the CDR3 is 11 residues. Per germline, CDR1 MNHEY and CDR2 SVGAGI. Deletions cut 8 bases from V and 6 bases from J, with 10 bases between. The CDR3, as DNA: TGTGCCAGCCGGGGGGCTCATGGCTACACCTTC. Amino acids: CASRGAHGYTF.

This clonotype was observed many times. The gene calls are TRBV4-3 and TRBJ2-7; TRBD1 might be the D (5 bases). V was clipped by 3 bases and J by 0 bases, with 9 bases between them. The CDR3 is 14 amino acids. Germline-derived CDR1 and CDR2 are LGHNA and YSLEER. For the CDR3, the DNA is TGCGCCAGCAGCCAGGGGCCACACTCCTACGAGCAGTACTTC. Translating gives CASSQGPHSYEQYF.

This clonotype was picked up a small number of times. The genes are TRBV5-1 and TRBJ1-5; 8 bases fit TRBD1. The germline CDR1 and CDR2 sequences are SGHRS and YFSETQ. With 0 bases clipped from V and 3 bases from J, the junction kept 23 bases outside the gene matches. The CDR3 is 22 amino acids. The CDR3 coding sequence is TGCGCCAGCAGCTTGGAGGGGCTCCGGGACAGGCGATCAGCTAGGGACAATCAGCCCCAGCATTTT. It specifies CASSLEGLRDRRSARDNQPQHF.

This clonotype was found a few times. CDR3 loop: CASSSTWGHSNYGYTF. For the CDR3, the DNA is TGTGCCAGCAGTTCTACGTGGGGACACTCTAACTATGGCTACACCTTC. V gene TRBV12-3 or TRBV12-4 combines with J gene TRBJ1-2, with a weak D call TRBD1 (6 bases). V was clipped by 4 bases and J by 0 bases, with 15 bases between them. The CDR3 covers 16 residues.

This clonotype has only a few counts. The chain joins TRBV27 to TRBJ1-2; 8 nucleotides agree with TRBD1. V lost 4 bases, J lost 4 bases, and 5 bases stayed unmatched. Germline CDR1 is MNHEY and CDR2 is SMNVEV (reference sequence). CDR3 size: 14 residues. CDR3 region: CASSSGQGCYGYTF. In DNA form, the CDR3 reads TGTGCCAGCAGTTCAGGACAGGGCTGCTATGGCTACACCTTC.

Comment on this clonotype: With a much larger clone just one base away, this may be a read error. The rearrangement uses TRBV5-1 and TRBJ2-4, with D perhaps TRBD2 (5 bases). CDR3 length equals 13 residues. The germline V and J ends were trimmed by 1 base and 13 bases, with 15 bases remaining between them. Looked up from germline, CDR1 is SGHRS and CDR2 is YFSETQ. The CDR3 DNA sequence: TGCGCCAGCAGCTTGCAGCCGAGGGATGAGCAGTACTTC. It yields the protein CASSLQPRDEQYF.

This clonotype was observed once. With a much larger clone just one base away, this may be a read error. V gene TRBV28 combines with J gene TRBJ1-2; D not certain. The CDR3 consists of 13 residues. The germline V gene encodes CDR1 MDHEN and CDR2 SYDVKM. Written as DNA, the CDR3 is TGTACCAGCAGTTTAGTAACCGCCCGGGACTACACCTTC. Amino acid sequence: CTSSLVTARDYTF.

This clonotype has more than one count but fewer than ten. The chain is built from TRBV6-1 and TRBJ2-5, with a weak D call TRBD1 (7 bases). The DNA end favors TRBJ2-7, so the J call may be wrong. CDR3 length: 14 residues. Germline CDR1 and CDR2: MNHNS and SASEGT. The DNA of the CDR3 is TGTGCCAGCACCGGGGGCAGGACAGGTGTCGAGCAGTACTTC. Protein sequence: CASTGGRTGVEQYF.

This clonotype appeared a few times. V is TRBV20-1 and J is TRBJ1-4; TRBD1 matches 8 bases. Germline V gene lookup returns CDR1 DFQATT and CDR2 SNEGSKA (reference sequence). J lost 7 bases, V lost 1 base, and 17 bases had no gene match. This CDR3 region has 18 residues. The CDR3 is CSARASPGTGYFAEKLFF. The CDR3, as DNA: TGCAGTGCTAGAGCATCCCCGGGGACAGGCTATTTTGCTGAAAAACTGTTTTTT.

The chain employs TRBV28 and TRBJ2-6, with D possibly matching TRBD2 (6 bases). V gave up 9 bases and J gave up 0 bases, with 18 bases separating them. This CDR3 spans 17 amino acids. The germline V gene encodes CDR1 MDHEN and CDR2 SYDVKM. This chain's CDR3 is CASRLGGSLSGANVLTF. CDR3 nucleotides: TGTGCCAGTCGGCTCGGAGGGTCCCTCTCTGGGGCCAACGTCCTGACTTTC.

The chain is built from TRBV29-1 and TRBJ2-3, with TRBD2 identical over 9 bases. With 1 base clipped from V and 6 bases from J, the junction kept 8 bases outside the gene matches. CDR1 and CDR2 (germline): SQVTM, ANQGSEA. The CDR3 length is 15 residues. The CDR3 loop reads CSVEGASGGSDTQYF. In DNA form, the CDR3 reads TGCAGCGTTGAAGGCGCGAGCGGGGGGTCGGATACGCAGTATTTT.

CDR3 sequence reads: CASRLAQNTYEQYF. The CDR3 bases are TGTGCCAGCAGATTGGCCCAAAACACCTACGAGCAGTACTTC. This chain joins TRBV28 and TRBJ2-4; D gene uncertain. The last part of the DNA fits TRBJ2-7 better; the J call may be wrong. The length of the CDR3 is 14 residues. Looked up from germline, CDR1 is MDHEN and CDR2 is SYDVKM.

This clonotype was counted only a few times. V usage is TRBV14 and J usage is TRBJ2-1; D gene uncertain. The CDR3 sequence is 12 residues long. The V end lost 2 bases, the J end lost 6 bases, and 5 bases lay between the germline ends. Looked up from germline, CDR1 is SGHDN and CDR2 is FVKESK. The CDR3 nucleotides read TGTGCCAGCAGCCAAAGTGCCAATGAGCAGTTCTTC. It is translated as CASSQSANEQFF.

In nucleotides, the CDR3 is TGTGCCAGCAGCTTAACGGGAGACATAGGCTCCGAGCAGTACTTC. Translated: CASSLTGDIGSEQYF. The chain combines TRBV7-3 with TRBJ2-7; the D gene is possibly TRBD2 (5 bases). The V and J ends lost 0 bases and 6 bases respectively, with 15 bases between them. CDR1 is SGHTA and CDR2 is FQGTGA in the germline V gene. This CDR3 region has 15 residues.

CDR3 residues: CAISDSGSRYNEQFF. Written as DNA, the CDR3 is TGTGCCATCAGCGACTCCGGGAGTAGGTACAATGAGCAGTTCTTC. The chain combines TRBV10-3 with TRBJ2-1, with D possibly being TRBD2 (6 bases). The V and J ends lost 6 bases and 4 bases respectively, with 16 bases between them. The CDR3 has 15 residues. Germline CDR1 and CDR2: ENHRY and SYGVKD.

The rearrangement joins TRBV7-2 to TRBJ2-7; 7 nucleotides agree with TRBD2. The CDR3 has 16 amino acids. Germline loops: CDR1 SGHTA, CDR2 FQGNSA. V was pared by 5 bases and J by 1 base, with 11 bases of the junction left unmatched. The CDR3 DNA reads as TGTGCCAGCAGCGAAGGGGTGGGGGGGAGTTCCTACGAGCAGTACTTC. As protein: CASSEGVGGSSYEQYF.

The table lists this clonotype with many counts. The chain combines TRBV29-1 with TRBJ2-3; no clear D gene. The CDR3 covers 15 residues. CDR1 and CDR2 from the germline V gene are SQVTM and ANQGSEA. The V and J ends lost 6 bases and 2 bases respectively, with 18 bases between them. CDR3 loop: CSVAIPPQNTDTQYF. CDR3 DNA: TGCAGCGTAGCCATCCCTCCGCAGAACACAGATACGCAGTATTTT.

This clonotype was seen a handful of times. The CDR3 DNA reads TGCGCCAGCAGCTTGGCCCAAGCAGGCGAGCAGTACTTC. The encoded protein is CASSLAQAGEQYF. V is TRBV5-1 and J is TRBJ2-7; D is ambiguous. The CDR3 consists of 13 residues. Trimming removed 0 bases from V and 6 bases from J, with 10 bases in between. CDR1 is SGHRS, CDR2 YFSETQ, per germline.

The V and J genes are TRBV7-2 and TRBJ2-7, with D unresolved. Trimming removed 5 bases at V and 0 bases at J, with 11 bases between. This CDR3 has 14 amino acids. Germline V lookup: CDR1 SGHTA, CDR2 FQGNSA. The CDR3 DNA follows: TGTGCCAGCAGCCTCCTCGTATTCTCCTACGAGCAGTACTTC. Its protein is CASSLLVFSYEQYF.

CDR3 region: CASSAGQAVTDTQYF. The DNA for the CDR3 is TGTGCCAGCAGCGCGGGACAGGCGGTCACAGATACGCAGTATTTT. The chain uses TRBV5-5 and TRBJ2-3; 8 bases are a match to TRBD1. Germline V gene data show CDR1 as SGHKS and CDR2 as YYEKEE (reference sequence). The trim removed 4 bases at V and 2 bases at J, leaving 6 bases unmatched. CDR3 length: 15 residues.

This clonotype was recorded once. The gene calls are TRBV7-9 and TRBJ2-3; weak D call: TRBD1 (6 bases). The V end lost 5 bases, the J end lost 14 bases, and 17 bases lay between the germline ends. Per the germline V gene, CDR1 is SEHNR and CDR2 is FQNEAQ (reference sequence). This CDR3 is built from 12 residues. The CDR3 reads CASSDGQPHRYF. For the CDR3, the DNA is TGTGCCAGCAGCGATGGACAGCCGCATAGGTATTTT.

The chain combines TRBV7-2 with TRBJ1-2, with 10 bases that match TRBD1. Trimming at V came to 3 bases and at J to 8 bases, leaving 9 bases not matched to a gene. The germline gives CDR1 SGHTA, CDR2 FQGNSA. The CDR3 loop spans 15 amino acids. CDR3 region: CASSLIGTGARGYTF. Here the CDR3 DNA reads TGTGCCAGCAGCTTGATTGGGACAGGGGCTAGAGGCTACACCTTC. Full variable domain (remainder filled in from reference TRBV7-2 and TRBJ1-2): GAGVSQSPSNKVTEKGKDVELRCDPISGHTALYWYRQSLGQGLEFLIYFQGNSAPDKSGLPSDRFSAERTGGSVSTLTIQRTQQEDSAVYLCASSLIGTGARGYTFGSGTRLTVV.

This clonotype was counted only a few times. The CDR3 loop is CASSPSRLQGTYEQYF. CDR3 bases: TGTGCCAGCAGTCCGTCCCGCTTACAGGGAACCTACGAGCAGTACTTC. The rearrangement uses TRBV27 and TRBJ2-7, with D perhaps matching TRBD1 (6 bases). Germline V lookup: CDR1 MNHEY, CDR2 SMNVEV (reference sequence). The CDR3 runs to 16 residues. V was trimmed by 5 bases and J by 2 bases, leaving 19 bases between them.